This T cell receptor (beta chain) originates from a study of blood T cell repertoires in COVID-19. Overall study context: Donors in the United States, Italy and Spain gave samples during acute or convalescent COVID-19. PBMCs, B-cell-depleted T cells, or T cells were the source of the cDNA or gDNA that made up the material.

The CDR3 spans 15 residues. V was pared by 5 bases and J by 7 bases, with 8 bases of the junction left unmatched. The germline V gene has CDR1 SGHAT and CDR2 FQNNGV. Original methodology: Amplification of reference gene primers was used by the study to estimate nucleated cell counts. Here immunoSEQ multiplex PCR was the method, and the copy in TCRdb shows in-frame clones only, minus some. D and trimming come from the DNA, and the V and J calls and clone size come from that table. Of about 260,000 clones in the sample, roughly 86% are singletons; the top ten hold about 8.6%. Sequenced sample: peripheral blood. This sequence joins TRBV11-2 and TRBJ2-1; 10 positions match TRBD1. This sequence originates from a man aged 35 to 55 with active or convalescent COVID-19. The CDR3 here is CASSRGTGALNEQFF. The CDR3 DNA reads TGTGCCAGCAGCCGCGGGACAGGGGCCCTTAATGAGCAGTTCTTC.